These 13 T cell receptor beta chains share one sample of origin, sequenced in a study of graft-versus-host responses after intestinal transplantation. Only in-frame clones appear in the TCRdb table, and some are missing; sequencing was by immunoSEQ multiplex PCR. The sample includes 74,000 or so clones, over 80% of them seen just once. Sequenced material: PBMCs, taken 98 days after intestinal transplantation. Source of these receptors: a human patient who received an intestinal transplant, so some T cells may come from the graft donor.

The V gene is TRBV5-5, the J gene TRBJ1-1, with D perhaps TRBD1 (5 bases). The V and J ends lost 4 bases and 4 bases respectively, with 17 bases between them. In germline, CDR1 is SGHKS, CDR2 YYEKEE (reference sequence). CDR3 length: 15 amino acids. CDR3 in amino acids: CASSPGPEGSTEAFF. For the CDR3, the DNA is TGTGCCAGCAGCCCCGGGCCCGAGGGGAGCACTGAAGCTTTCTTT.

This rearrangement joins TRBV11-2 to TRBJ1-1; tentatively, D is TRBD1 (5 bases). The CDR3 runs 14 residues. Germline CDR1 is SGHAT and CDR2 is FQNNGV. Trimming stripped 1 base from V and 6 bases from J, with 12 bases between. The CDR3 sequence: CASSLGGARPEAFF. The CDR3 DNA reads TGTGCCAGCAGCTTAGGAGGGGCCAGGCCTGAAGCTTTCTTT.

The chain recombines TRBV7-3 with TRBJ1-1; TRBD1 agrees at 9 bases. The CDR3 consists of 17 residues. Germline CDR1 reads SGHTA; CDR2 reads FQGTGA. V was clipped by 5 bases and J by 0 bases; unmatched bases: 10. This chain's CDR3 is CASSLTGTGLMNTEAFF. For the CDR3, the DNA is TGTGCCAGCAGCCTGACCGGGACAGGGCTCATGAACACTGAAGCTTTCTTT.

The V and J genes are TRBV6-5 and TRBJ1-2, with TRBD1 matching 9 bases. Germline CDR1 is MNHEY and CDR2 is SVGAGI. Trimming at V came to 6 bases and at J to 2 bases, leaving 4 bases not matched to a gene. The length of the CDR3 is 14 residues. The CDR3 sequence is CASRRTGDNYGYTF. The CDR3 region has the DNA TGTGCCAGCAGAAGGACAGGGGACAACTATGGCTACACCTTC.

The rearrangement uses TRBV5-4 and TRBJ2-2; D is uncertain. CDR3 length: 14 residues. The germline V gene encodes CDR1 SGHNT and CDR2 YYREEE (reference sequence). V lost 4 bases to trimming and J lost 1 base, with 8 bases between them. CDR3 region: CASSPWLNTGELFF. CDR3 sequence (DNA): TGTGCCAGCAGCCCCTGGTTGAACACCGGGGAGCTGTTTTTT.

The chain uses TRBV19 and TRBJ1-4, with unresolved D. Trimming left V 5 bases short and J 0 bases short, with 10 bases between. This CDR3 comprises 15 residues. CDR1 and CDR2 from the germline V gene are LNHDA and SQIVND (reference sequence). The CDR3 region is CASSPRGSTNEKLFF. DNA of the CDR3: TGTGCCAGTAGTCCTCGAGGGTCAACTAATGAAAAACTGTTTTTT.

CDR3 protein: CASSTGTGAGELFF. The DNA for the CDR3 is TGCGCCAGCAGCACCGGGACAGGGGCCGGGGAGCTGTTTTTT. This chain connects TRBV5-1 to TRBJ2-2; 10 nucleotides agree with TRBD1. V lost 4 bases and J lost 6; bases outside the gene matches: 3. Germline V gene data show CDR1 as SGHRS and CDR2 as YFSETQ. CDR3 length: 14 amino acids.

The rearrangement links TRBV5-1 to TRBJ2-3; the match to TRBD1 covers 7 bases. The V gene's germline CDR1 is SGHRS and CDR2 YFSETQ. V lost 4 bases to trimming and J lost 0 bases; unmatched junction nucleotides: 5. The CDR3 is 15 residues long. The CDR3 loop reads CASSVGTASTDTQYF. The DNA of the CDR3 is TGCGCCAGCAGCGTTGGGACAGCTAGCACAGATACGCAGTATTTT.

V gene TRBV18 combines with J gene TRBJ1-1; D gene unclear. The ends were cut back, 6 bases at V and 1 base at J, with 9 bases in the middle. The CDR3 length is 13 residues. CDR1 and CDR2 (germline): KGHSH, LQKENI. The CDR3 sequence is CASSTGPNTEAFF. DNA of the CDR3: TGTGCCAGCTCTACCGGGCCGAACACTGAAGCTTTCTTT.

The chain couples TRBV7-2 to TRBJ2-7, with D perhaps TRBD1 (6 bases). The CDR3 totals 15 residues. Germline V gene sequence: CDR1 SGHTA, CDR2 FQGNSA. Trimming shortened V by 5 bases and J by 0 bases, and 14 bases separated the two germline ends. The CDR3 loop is CASSPPGTSSYEQYF. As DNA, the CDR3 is TGTGCCAGCAGCCCTCCGGGGACATCCTCCTACGAGCAGTACTTC. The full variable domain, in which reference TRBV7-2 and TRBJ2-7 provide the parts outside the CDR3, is GAGVSQSPSNKVTEKGKDVELRCDPISGHTALYWYRQSLGQGLEFLIYFQGNSAPDKSGLPSDRFSAERTGGSVSTLTIQRTQQEDSAVYLCASSPPGTSSYEQYFGPGTRLTVT.

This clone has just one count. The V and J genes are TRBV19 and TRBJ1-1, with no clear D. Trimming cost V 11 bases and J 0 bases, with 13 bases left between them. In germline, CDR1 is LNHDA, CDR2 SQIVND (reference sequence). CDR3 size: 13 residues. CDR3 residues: CASQRRVNTEAFF. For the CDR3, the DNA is TGTGCCTCTCAAAGAAGGGTGAACACTGAAGCTTTCTTT.

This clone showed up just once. CDR3 protein: CASDLGGWQETQYF. The DNA for the CDR3 is TGTGCCAGCGATTTAGGGGGCTGGCAAGAGACCCAGTACTTC. This chain links TRBV2 with TRBJ2-5; 7 nucleotides align to TRBD1. From germline, CDR1 is SNHLY and CDR2 FYNNEI. This CDR3 spans 14 amino acids. The trim removed 8 bases at V and 2 bases at J, leaving 8 bases unmatched.

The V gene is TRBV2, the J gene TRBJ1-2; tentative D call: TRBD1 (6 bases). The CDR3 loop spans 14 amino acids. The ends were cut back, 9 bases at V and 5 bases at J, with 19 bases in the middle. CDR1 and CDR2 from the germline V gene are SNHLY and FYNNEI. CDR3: CASLLPGASYGYTF. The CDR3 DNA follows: TGTGCCAGTCTTTTACCGGGGGCTTCTTATGGCTACACCTTC. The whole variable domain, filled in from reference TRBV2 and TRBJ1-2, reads EPEVTQTPSHQVTQMGQEVILRCVPISNHLYFYWYRQILGQKVEFLVSFYNNEISEKSEIFDDQFSVERPDGSNFTLKIRSTKLEDSAMYFCASLLPGASYGYTFGSGTRLTVV.